This T cell receptor beta chain appears in the sequencing data of a study of blood T cell repertoires in COVID-19. Across the study: There were acute and convalescent COVID-19 samples, and they came from the United States, Italy and Spain.

Libraries were prepared by immunoSEQ multiplex PCR; TCRdb keeps only in-frame clonotypes and omits some of them. This table holds 200,000 to 250,000 clones, about 90% found once. The source is a man under 40 with COVID-19, enrolled during active disease. Input material: peripheral blood.

The CDR3 loop is CASSTQRVIGGPYNEQFF. Here the CDR3 DNA reads TGTGCCAGCAGCACCCAGAGGGTGATCGGGGGGCCTTACAATGAGCAGTTCTTC. The chain uses TRBV7-3 and TRBJ2-1, with a tentative D call TRBD2 (7 bases). V shed 5 bases and J shed 4 bases, with 24 bases lying between them. This CDR3 has 18 amino acids. Germline V gene sequence: CDR1 SGHTA, CDR2 FQGTGA.